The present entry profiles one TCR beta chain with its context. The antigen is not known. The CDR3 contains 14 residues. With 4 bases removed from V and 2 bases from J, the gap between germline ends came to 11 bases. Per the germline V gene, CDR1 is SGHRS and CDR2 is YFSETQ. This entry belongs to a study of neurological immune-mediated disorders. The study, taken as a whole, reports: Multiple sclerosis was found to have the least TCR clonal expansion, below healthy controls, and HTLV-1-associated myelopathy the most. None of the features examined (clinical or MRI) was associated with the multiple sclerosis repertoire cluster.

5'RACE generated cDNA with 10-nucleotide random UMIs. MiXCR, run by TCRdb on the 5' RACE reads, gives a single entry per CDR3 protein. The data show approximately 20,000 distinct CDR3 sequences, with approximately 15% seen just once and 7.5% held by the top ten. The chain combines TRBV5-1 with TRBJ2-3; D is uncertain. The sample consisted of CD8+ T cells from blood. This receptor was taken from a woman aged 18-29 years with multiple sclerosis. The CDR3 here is CASSPVSATDTQYF. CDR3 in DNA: TGCGCCAGCAGCCCGGTTTCGGCCACAGATACGCAGTATTTT.